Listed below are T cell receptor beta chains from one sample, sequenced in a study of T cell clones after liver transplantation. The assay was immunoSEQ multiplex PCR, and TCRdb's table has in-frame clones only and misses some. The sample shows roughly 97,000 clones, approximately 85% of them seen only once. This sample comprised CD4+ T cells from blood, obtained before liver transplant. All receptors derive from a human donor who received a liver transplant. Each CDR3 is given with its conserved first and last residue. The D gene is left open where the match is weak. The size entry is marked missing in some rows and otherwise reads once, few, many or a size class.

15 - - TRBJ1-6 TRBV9 TGTGCCAGCAGCGTAGGTCTGGGCGCGAATTCACCCCTCCACTTT CASSVGLGANSPLHF
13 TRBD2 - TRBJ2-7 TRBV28 TGTGCCAGCAGCCGACCGGGACTAGTCGAGCAGTACTTC CASSRPGLVEQYF
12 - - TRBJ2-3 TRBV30 TGTGCCTGGAGTACCGGACCAGATACGCAGTATTTT CAWSTGPDTQYF
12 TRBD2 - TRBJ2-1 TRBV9 TGTGCCACGGGGAGGGACTACAATGAGCAGTTCTTC CATGRDYNEQFF
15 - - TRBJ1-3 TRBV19 TGTGCCAGTAGTATGCGACGGAGCTCTGGAAACACCATATATTTT CASSMRRSSGNTIYF
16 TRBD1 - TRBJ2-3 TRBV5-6 TGTGCCAGCAGCTTGGCCGGGACAGGTCCGATAGATACGCAGTATTTT CASSLAGTGPIDTQYF
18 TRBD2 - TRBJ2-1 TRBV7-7 TGTGCCAGCAGCTTAGGCAGACTAGCGGGAGGGCCAGAAAATGAGCAGTTCTTC CASSLGRLAGGPENEQFF
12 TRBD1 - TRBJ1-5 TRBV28 TGTGCCACGCAGGGGGGCGCGGAGCCCCAGCATTTT CATQGGAEPQHF
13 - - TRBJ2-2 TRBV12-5 TGTGCTAGTGGGAGCGGTTACACCGGGGAGCTGTTTTTT CASGSGYTGELFF
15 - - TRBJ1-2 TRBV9 TGTGCCAGCAGCGTAACTCCCTATAGGTCGGGAGGCTACACCTTC CASSVTPYRSGGYTF
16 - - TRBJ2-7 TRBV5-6 TGTGCCAGCAGCTTGGAGATAAGGGCAGCCGGGAACGAGCAGTACTTT CASSLEIRAAGNEQYF
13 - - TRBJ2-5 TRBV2 TGTGCCAGCAGCGCCGAGGGGAGAGAGACCCAGTACTTC CASSAEGRETQYF
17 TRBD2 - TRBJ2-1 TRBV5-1 TGCGCCAGCAGCCGTACTAGCGGGGGGGCCGGCTACAATGAGCAGTTCTTC CASSRTSGGAGYNEQFF
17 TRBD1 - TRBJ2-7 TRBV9 TGTGCCAGCAGCGTAGATGTTCCTCAGGGGGTTAAAGGGGAGCAGTACTTC CASSVDVPQGVKGEQYF
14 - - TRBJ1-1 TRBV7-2 TGTGCCAGCAGCTTAGCTGCGGGGGGCACTGAAGCTTTCTTT CASSLAAGGTEAFF
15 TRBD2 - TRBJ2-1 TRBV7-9 TGTGCCAGCAGGGTCCCGGGACTAGCCAACAATGAGCAGTTCTTC CASRVPGLANNEQFF
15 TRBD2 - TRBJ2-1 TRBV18 TGTGCCAGCTCACTACGGACTAGCACGGGCCATGAGCAGTTCTTC CASSLRTSTGHEQFF
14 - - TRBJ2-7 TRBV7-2 TGTGCCAGCAGCTTACAACCTTTCTCCTACGAGCAGTACTTC CASSLQPFSYEQYF
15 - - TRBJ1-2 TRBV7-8 TGTGCCAGCAGCATACGAGCCGGGACTAGCTATGGCTACACCTTC CASSIRAGTSYGYTF
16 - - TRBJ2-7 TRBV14 TGTGCCAGCAGCCCCTACGAGACTCCGGGACTGGAGGGGCAGTACTTC CASSPYETPGLEGQYF
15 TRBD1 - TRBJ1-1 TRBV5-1 TGCGCCAGCACCTTCCTCCAGGGGGCAGGGACTGAAGCTTTCTTT CASTFLQGAGTEAFF
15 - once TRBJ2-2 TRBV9 TGTGCCAGCAGCGCAAGACAGCTAAACACCGGGGAGCTGTTTTTT CASSARQLNTGELFF
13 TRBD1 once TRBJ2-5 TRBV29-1 TGCAGCGTTAGGGACAGGGGGGTAGAGACCCAGTACTTC CSVRDRGVETQYF
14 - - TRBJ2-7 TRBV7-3 TGTGCCAGCAGCACCCGGACACCCCTCTCCGAGCAGTACTTC CASSTRTPLSEQYF
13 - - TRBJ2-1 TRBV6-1 TGTGCCAGCTGGATTGGGGACAACAATGAGCAGTTCTTC CASWIGDNNEQFF
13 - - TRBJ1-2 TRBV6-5 TGTGCCAGCAGTCGGACGGTCGGCTATGGCTACACCTTC CASSRTVGYGYTF
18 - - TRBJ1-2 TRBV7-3 TGTGCCAGCAGTCCCACCGGGGGATGGCAGGATAGAGCCTATGGCTACACCTTC CASSPTGGWQDRAYGYTF
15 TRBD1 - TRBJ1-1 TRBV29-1 TGCAGCGTGCCAGGACAGGGGGCGATGAACACTGAAGCTTTCTTT CSVPGQGAMNTEAFF
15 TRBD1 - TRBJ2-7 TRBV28 TGTGCCAGCAGTTCCCGGGACAGCCCCTTCTACGAGCAGTACTTC CASSSRDSPFYEQYF
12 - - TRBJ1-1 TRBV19 TGTGCCAGTAAGGGGGGGAGGACTGAAGCTTTCTTT CASKGGRTEAFF
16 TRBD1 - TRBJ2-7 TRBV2 TGTGCCAGCAGGGATGTGATGGGGACAGGGCATAGCGAGCAGTACTTC CASRDVMGTGHSEQYF
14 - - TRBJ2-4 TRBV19 TGTGCCAGTAGTCTCACCGGGACAAGGGACATTCAGTACTTC CASSLTGTRDIQYF
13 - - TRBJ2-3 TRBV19 TGTGCCAGTAGACCTGGGACGACAGATACGCAGTATTTT CASRPGTTDTQYF
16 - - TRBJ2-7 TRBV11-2 TGTGCCAGCAGCTTCTCTGGGGTTTCTGGCTCCTACGAGCAGTACTTC CASSFSGVSGSYEQYF
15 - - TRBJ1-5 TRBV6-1 TGTGCCAGCAGCCTCGGCCTCCATAGCAATCAGCCCCAGCATTTT CASSLGLHSNQPQHF
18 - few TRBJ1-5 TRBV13 TGTGCCAGCAGCTTACGTGCCTCCCAGGTGTCTGGCAATCAGCCCCAGCATTTT CASSLRASQVSGNQPQHF
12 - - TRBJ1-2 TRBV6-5 TGTGCCACCCTACAGCAAAACTATGGCTACACCTTC CATLQQNYGYTF